What follows are 26 T cell receptor beta chains derived from one specimen sequenced in a study of persistence of HIV-infected CD4 T cells. This nonspecific control used anti-CD3/anti-CD28 bead stimulation of CD4+ T cells. Sorting selected CD4+ T cells upregulating both CD40 ligand and CD69. This was the immunoSEQ version 4 assay in survey mode. Assay: immunoSEQ multiplex PCR; the TCRdb copy retains only in-frame clones and omits some. Here the sample spans 35,000 to 45,000 clones, roughly 87% being singletons. For these TCRs, the target antigens are not known. Sequences were derived from CD4+ T cells sorted from PBMCs after approximately 18-hour stimulation, sampled from a patient who received antiretroviral therapy. The receptors here all came from an adult man with HIV who was CMV-seropositive.

The chain carries TRBV10-3 and TRBJ1-5; possible D gene TRBD1, 5 bases. Per the germline V gene, CDR1 is ENHRY and CDR2 is SYGVKD. V was cut by 4 bases and J by 0 bases, with 10 bases left in between. The CDR3 runs to 15 residues. This CDR3 reads CAISGGVDSNQPQHF. In DNA form, the CDR3 reads TGTGCCATCAGTGGGGGGGTAGATAGCAATCAGCCCCAGCATTTT.

The chain uses TRBV4-3 and TRBJ1-1, with 7 bases identical to TRBD1. V was pared by 0 bases and J by 10 bases, with 14 bases of the junction left unmatched. The CDR3 contains 16 residues. CDR1 is LGHNA and CDR2 is YSLEER in the germline V gene. As DNA, the CDR3 is TGCGCCAGCAGCCAAGACCCGGACAGGTGGGTTTCCGGAGCTTTCTTT. It specifies CASSQDPDRWVSGAFF.

CDR3 loop: CASSLSGDRVGNTIYF. CDR3 coding DNA: TGTGCCAGCAGCTTATCCGGGGACAGGGTAGGAAACACCATATATTTT. The chain has TRBV7-3 and TRBJ1-3; 9 bases are a match to TRBD1. V lost 2 bases to trimming and J lost 4 bases; unmatched junction nucleotides: 6. CDR1 SGHTA and CDR2 FQGTGA come from the germline V gene. The CDR3 loop spans 16 amino acids. The full variable domain, in which reference TRBV7-3 and TRBJ1-3 provide the parts outside the CDR3, is GAGVSQTPSNKVTEKGKYVELRCDPISGHTALYWYRQSLGQGPEFLIYFQGTGAADDSGLPNDRFFAVRPEGSVSTLKIQRTERGDSAVYLCASSLSGDRVGNTIYFGEGSWLTVV.

The genes are TRBV10-3 and TRBJ1-1; unclear D gene. The CDR3 totals 12 residues. The V gene lost 3 bases and the J gene lost 4 bases, with 6 bases spanning the gap. Germline CDR1 and CDR2: ENHRY and SYGVKD. The CDR3 loop is CAISDRVTEAFF. The CDR3 DNA reads TGTGCCATCAGTGACAGAGTCACTGAAGCTTTCTTT.

This clone was counted once. V and J are TRBV7-2 and TRBJ2-3; 9 bases align to TRBD2. CDR3 length: 18 amino acids. CDR1 is SGHTA, CDR2 FQGNSA, per germline. V dropped 1 base and J dropped 0; count of bases not matched to a gene: 8. In DNA, the CDR3 is TGTGCCAGCAGCTTAGACGCCACTAGCGGGTGGAGCACAGATACGCAGTATTTT. Translated, it gives CASSLDATSGWSTDTQYF.

The chain uses TRBV6-5 and TRBJ1-5; 7 bases are shared with TRBD1. After removal of 11 bases from V and 0 bases from J, the junction contained 10 bases not matched to a gene. CDR3 length: 15 residues. Germline lookup yields CDR1 MNHEY and CDR2 SVGAGI. The CDR3 nucleotides are TGTGCCTCAGGGCCAGGGGGTTTTAGCAATCAGCCCCAGCATTTT. It encodes CASGPGGFSNQPQHF.

J is TRBJ1-1 and V is TRBV30, with a tentative D call TRBD1 (5 bases). Trimming cost V 6 bases and J 6 bases, with 17 bases left between them. This CDR3 has 13 residues. CDR1 is GTSNPN and CDR2 is SVGIG in the germline V gene (reference sequence). CDR3 amino acids: CACPGPRGAEAFF. Here the CDR3 DNA reads TGTGCCTGTCCTGGGCCAAGGGGCGCTGAAGCTTTCTTT.

The CDR3, as DNA: TGTGCCAGCAGTCAAATACCGGGACAGGGAAGTGAAGCTTTCTTT. This sequence encodes CASSQIPGQGSEAFF. V gene TRBV6-2 or TRBV6-3 combines with J gene TRBJ1-1; TRBD1 matches at 9 bases. Germline V CDR1 and CDR2: MNHEY, SVGEGT. The CDR3 is made up of 15 amino acids. V lost 5 bases, J lost 7 bases, and 11 bases stayed unmatched.

The chain recombines TRBV19 with TRBJ2-5; TRBD1 is a possible D gene (6 bases). The CDR3 totals 12 residues. Germline loops: CDR1 LNHDA, CDR2 SQIVND (reference sequence). V lost 3 bases, J lost 4 bases, and 6 bases lay in between. In DNA form, the CDR3 reads TGTGCCAGTAGTATCAGGGGAGAGACCCAGTACTTC. Translated: CASSIRGETQYF.

This sequence joins TRBV28 and TRBJ2-3; D possibly corresponds to TRBD2 (7 bases). The germline CDR1 and CDR2 sequences are MDHEN and SYDVKM. Trimming pared 7 bases from V and 4 bases from J, leaving 18 bases between. CDR3 length: 15 amino acids. The CDR3 sequence is CASTGGAGGADTQYF. CDR3 in DNA: TGTGCCAGCACTGGGGGGGCAGGAGGTGCAGATACGCAGTATTTT.

This clone was recorded a few times. The chain is built from TRBV12-3 or TRBV12-4 and TRBJ1-5; 7 bases agree with TRBD1. The CDR3 spans 12 residues. The V and J ends lost 5 bases and 9 bases, in that order; junction bases with no gene match: 4. CDR3 sequence: CASSRDRGPQHF. Written as DNA, the CDR3 is TGTGCCAGCAGTCGGGACAGAGGGCCCCAGCATTTT.

The rearrangement joins TRBV10-3 to TRBJ1-1; no reliable D call. V dropped 0 bases and J dropped 1 base, with 9 bases sitting between them. The CDR3 is 15 residues long. CDR1 ENHRY and CDR2 SYGVKD come from the germline V gene. CDR3 amino acids: CAISESAVSNTEAFF. The CDR3 DNA reads TGTGCCATCAGTGAGTCAGCAGTTTCGAACACTGAAGCTTTCTTT.

The rearrangement links TRBV5-1 to TRBJ2-1; no definite D call. Germline values: CDR1 SGHRS, CDR2 YFSETQ. V was pared by 4 bases and J by 16 bases, with 21 bases between. CDR3 size: 13 residues. The CDR3 region is CASSLNGVAISFF. The CDR3 DNA sequence: TGCGCCAGCAGCCTTAATGGGGTGGCTATTTCTTTCTTC.

V and J are TRBV18 and TRBJ1-4, with D hard to call. Germline values: CDR1 KGHSH, CDR2 LQKENI. Trimming pared 6 bases from V and 8 bases from J, leaving 22 bases between. This CDR3 spans 16 amino acids. CDR3 DNA sequence: TGTGCCAGCTCCTATACACAGATTGAGGCAGGCGAAAAACTGTTTTTT. Translated: CASSYTQIEAGEKLFF.

V is TRBV28 and J is TRBJ1-2; possibly TRBD1 for D (6 bases). The V gene's germline CDR1 is MDHEN and CDR2 SYDVKM. The CDR3 extends over 14 amino acids. V lost 5 bases and J lost 8, with 18 bases in between. The CDR3, as DNA: TGTGCCAGCAGTCCATCGGGACATGACGGAGGCTACACCTTC. This encodes CASSPSGHDGGYTF.

The chain couples TRBV7-9 to TRBJ2-2; 8 bases line up with TRBD1. Germline V gene lookup returns CDR1 SEHNR and CDR2 FQNEAQ (reference sequence). The CDR3 contains 16 residues. With V trimmed by 2 bases and J by 1 base, 3 bases remained unmatched. The CDR3 spells CASSLRTGGNTGELFF. The CDR3 bases are TGTGCCAGCAGCTTACGTACAGGGGGGAACACCGGGGAGCTGTTTTTT.

The V call is TRBV5-1, the J call TRBJ2-7; 7 nucleotides align to TRBD1. CDR3 size: 15 residues. V lost 3 bases to trimming and J lost 5 bases; unmatched junction nucleotides: 11. Germline V CDR1 and CDR2: SGHRS, YFSETQ. In nucleotides, the CDR3 is TGCGCCAGCAGCTCGCAGGGCCACAGGGGCGACGAGCAGTACTTC. Translating it yields CASSSQGHRGDEQYF.

The CDR3: CASSPRTQSYGYTF. The CDR3 DNA sequence: TGTGCCAGCAGCCCCAGGACTCAGTCCTATGGCTACACCTTC. The chain carries TRBV7-8 and TRBJ1-2; no firm D call. Germline CDR1 and CDR2: SGHVS and FQNEAQ. Trimming took 5 bases from V and 4 from J, leaving 14 bases between them. The CDR3 length is 14 residues.

CDR3 sequence reads: CSVLINTEAFF. CDR3 DNA sequence: TGCAGCGTCCTGATCAACACTGAAGCTTTCTTT. J is TRBJ1-1 and V is TRBV29-1; D is uncertain. Germline-derived CDR1 and CDR2 are SQVTM and ANQGSEA. The CDR3 has 11 residues. V shed 6 bases and J shed 2 bases, with 7 bases lying between them.

This clone was counted only a few times. The gene calls are TRBV19 and TRBJ1-5, with unresolved D. V gave up 3 bases and J gave up 9 bases, with 9 bases separating them. Per germline, CDR1 LNHDA and CDR2 SQIVND (reference sequence). CDR3 length: 12 amino acids. Here the CDR3 DNA reads TGTGCCAGTAGTATCCCGGGTGGGCCCCAGCATTTT. Protein product: CASSIPGGPQHF.

The genes are TRBV19 and TRBJ1-4, with no clear D. The CDR3 covers 16 residues. The V end was cut by 6 bases, the J end by 5 bases, with 19 bases between. The V gene's germline CDR1 is LNHDA and CDR2 SQIVND (reference sequence). Here the CDR3 reads CASRTRSSPTNEKLFF. The CDR3 nucleotides read TGTGCCAGTAGGACGAGATCAAGCCCCACAAATGAAAAACTGTTTTTT. Complete variable domain (other parts from reference TRBV19 and TRBJ1-4): DGGITQSPKYLFRKEGQNVTLSCEQNLNHDAMYWYRQDPGQGLRLIYYSQIVNDFQKGDIAEGYSVSREKKESFPLTVTSAQKNPTAFYLCASRTRSSPTNEKLFFGSGTQLSVL.

The chain links TRBV7-9 to TRBJ2-5, with D uncertain. With 3 bases removed from V and 0 bases from J, the gap between germline ends came to 8 bases. The CDR3 sequence is 14 residues long. Germline CDR1 is SEHNR and CDR2 is FQNEAQ (reference sequence). CDR3 DNA: TGTGCCAGCAGCTTGATGTCAAACCAAGAGACCCAGTACTTC. As protein: CASSLMSNQETQYF.

This chain connects TRBV5-8 to TRBJ1-2; TRBD1 might be the D (5 bases). Germline V gene lookup returns CDR1 SGHTS and CDR2 YDEGEE. The CDR3 has 13 amino acids. Trimming cost V 8 bases and J 7 bases, with 18 bases left between them. The CDR3 DNA sequence: TGTGCCAGAGCGACCCGGGGGGGGACTGGCTACACCTTC. Its translation is CARATRGGTGYTF.

As DNA, the CDR3 is TGTGCCACCAGCAGAGACCGGGACAGGGGGTACGAGCAGTACTTC. It translates to CATSRDRDRGYEQYF. J is TRBJ2-7 and V is TRBV15, with TRBD1 identical over 11 bases. J lost 4 bases, V lost 0 bases, and 2 bases had no gene match. The CDR3 has 15 amino acids. Germline V CDR1 and CDR2: LNHNV, YYDKDF (reference sequence).

The chain is built from TRBV27 and TRBJ1-5; 9 nucleotides agree with TRBD1. This CDR3 is 15 amino acids long. Trimming at V came to 7 bases and at J to 1 base, leaving 5 bases not matched to a gene. Per the germline V gene, CDR1 is MNHEY and CDR2 is SMNVEV (reference sequence). In DNA form, the CDR3 reads TGTGCCAGCAAACACGGGACAGGGAGCAATCAGCCCCAGCATTTT. This encodes CASKHGTGSNQPQHF.

This rearrangement joins TRBV30 to TRBJ1-1, with 9 nucleotides matching TRBD1. Looked up from germline, CDR1 is GTSNPN and CDR2 is SVGIG (reference sequence). The CDR3 length is 13 residues. V gave up 6 bases and J gave up 11 bases; unmatched junction bases: 13. CDR3 region: CACAILQGARAFF. The CDR3 nucleotides are TGTGCCTGTGCCATATTACAGGGGGCACGGGCTTTCTTT.